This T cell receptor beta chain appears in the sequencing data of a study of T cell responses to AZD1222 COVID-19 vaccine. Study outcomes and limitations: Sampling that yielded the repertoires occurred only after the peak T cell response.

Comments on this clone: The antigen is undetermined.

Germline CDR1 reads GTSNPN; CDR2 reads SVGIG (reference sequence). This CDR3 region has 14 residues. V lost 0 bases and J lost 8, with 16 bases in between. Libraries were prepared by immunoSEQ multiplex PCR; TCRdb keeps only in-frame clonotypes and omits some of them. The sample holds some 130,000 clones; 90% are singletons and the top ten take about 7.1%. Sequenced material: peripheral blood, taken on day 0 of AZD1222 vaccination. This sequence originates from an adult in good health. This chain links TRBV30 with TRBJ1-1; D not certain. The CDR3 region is CAWSVQRDLEEAFF. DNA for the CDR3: TGTGCCTGGAGTGTACAGCGCGACCTGGAGGAAGCTTTCTTT. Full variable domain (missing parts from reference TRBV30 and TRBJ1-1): SQTIHQWPATLVQPVGSPLSLECTVEGTSNPNLYWYRQAAGRGLQLLFYSVGIGQISSEVPQNLSASRPQDRQFILSSKKLLLSDSGFYLCAWSVQRDLEEAFFGQGTRLTVV.